This T cell receptor beta chain was documented in a study of OX40 agonist ivuxolimab in advanced cancers. Study-level background: Ivuxolimab was an agonistic, fully human IgG2 monoclonal antibody directed against OX40 (CD134), a costimulatory receptor. In the dose-escalation cohort, roughly 80% of patients were male, and the mean age was roughly 60 years, with a range of about 23 to 80. Intravenous ivuxolimab was administered to patients every 2 weeks at six dose levels: 0.01, 0.1, 0.3, 1.5, 3 and 10 mg/kg. Among the 52 dose-escalation patients, around 20 had hepatocellular carcinoma, roughly 15 melanoma, 9 renal cell carcinoma and 9 head and neck cancer. The paper covers the monotherapy dose-escalation part of the phase I ivuxolimab trial, which included N of about 56 patients. Patients were allowed to have had prior anti-PD-1, anti-PD-L1 or anti-CTLA-4 therapy, and about 40% of the dose-escalation patients had been treated with checkpoint inhibitors. Partial responses occurred in three dose-escalation patients: two with cutaneous melanoma and one with hepatocellular carcinoma. The point of sequencing TCRbeta in the periphery was to test whether ivuxolimab changed TCR sequence diversity and drove clonal T-cell expansion. What the work shows at the level of the full study, not this receptor alone: At doses of 0.1 to 3.0 mg/kg, clonal expansion of both CD4+ and CD8+ blood T cells was observed from baseline to week 6. The antigen specificity of the clonally expanded peripheral T cells was not determined. Low levels of normalized T-cell clonal expansion were also seen in some nonresponding patients. In the 0.1-3.0 mg/kg groups, partial responders had among the lowest normalized peripheral clonal expansion, particularly in CD8+ T cells. After ivuxolimab, more expanded clones were found on average in CD8+ T cells than in CD4+ T cells.

Worth noting for this clone: Its antigen is currently not known. Per-nucleotide qualities are absent, and no much larger clonotype sits a single base away.

Patients with autoimmune disease history or receiving systemic immunosuppression were excluded from the trial. Peripheral blood for TCR sequencing was drawn from every dose cohort at baseline, at cycle 4 day 1 and at cycle 7 day 1. The samples were drawn from a first-in-human, open-label, multicenter phase I dose-escalation trial of ivuxolimab. Adults with locally advanced or metastatic melanoma, renal cell carcinoma, hepatocellular carcinoma or head and neck squamous cell carcinoma were enrolled in the trial. Before TCR sequencing, CD4+ T cells and CD8+ T cells were sorted from peripheral blood as separate populations. V is trimmed back by 0 bases and J by 4 bases, and the junction contains 4 bases that no gene match accounts for. From its cysteine to its phenylalanine, the CDR3 spans 15 amino acids. Solely the CDR3 DNA is kept, with 45 bases framed from the first base. The germline V gene provides CDR1 MNHEY and CDR2 SVGAGI.

For sequencing of the TCRbeta CDR3 region, genomic DNA was extracted from the sorted cells. The immunoSEQ Assay was used to sequence the TCRbeta CDR3 regions. TCRdb's version of the immuneACCESS table is confined to in-frame rearrangements and falls short of the full clone set. An unresolved V gene accounts for under half of the shortfall where checked; the remainder is of unknown origin. The sample table holds under 80,000 clones, of which about 92% were seen once. 8% to 10% of the sample rests with the top ten. The receptor's source is an adult with an advanced solid tumor such as melanoma, head and neck, liver or kidney cancer. Sample: CD4+ or CD8+ T cells sorted from blood, taken in a trial of the OX40 agonist ivuxolimab. Rearrangement joined TRBV6-5 to TRBJ2-7, with TRBD1 matching 9 junction bases. The DNA sequence is as follows: TGTGCCAGCAGTTACTCGGGACAGGGAAATTACGAGCAGTACTTC. Translated, this gives CASSYSGQGNYEQYF.